This TCR beta chain originates from a study of esophageal squamous cell carcinoma under preoperative chemotherapy. Comment on this clonotype: Its antigen remains unknown. Sequence at one end of the junction differs from germline and may be a read error.

CDR3 size: 16 residues. Germline assignment: CDR1 MNHNS and CDR2 SASEGT. General study findings and limits: Peripheral T cells showed a significant TCR diversity increase after chemotherapy, unlike tumor-infiltrating lymphocytes. After paclitaxel-nedaplatin, abundant clones were more likely to contract than amplify.

One entry per CDR3 protein results from TCRdb running MiXCR on the PCR reads. This sample has approximately 15,000 distinct CDR3 sequences, with over 55% found just once. Described time point: before preoperative PTX-NDP chemotherapy. The specimen was collected from a patient given preoperative chemotherapy. The receptor's source is a human donor with esophageal squamous cell carcinoma. The donor label of this sample is uncertain. The chain joins TRBV6-1 to TRBJ2-5; D might be TRBD2 (7 bases). The CDR3 coding sequence is TGTGCCAGCAGTCGCAACGGGGGGCGTGGGGAAGAGACGCAGTACTTC. This translates into CASSRNGGRGEETQYF.